This T cell receptor beta chain was found in a study of CD8 T cells in Susac syndrome. To note about this clonotype: What it recognizes is unknown.

The V and J ends lost 5 bases and 4 bases, in that order; junction bases with no gene match: 8. The length of the CDR3 is 15 residues. Germline CDR1 ENHRY, CDR2 SYGVKD. Notes on the study in general: The authors acknowledged that the study's TCR sequencing and HLA analysis involved relatively few individuals.

Controls comprised healthy donors matched for age and sex. After extraction with the RNeasy kit, 0.5 to 1 ug of the RNA was reverse transcribed using random hexamers. TCRdb used MiXCR to reprocess the immunoSEQ multiplex PCR reads, holding one entry per CDR3 protein. Of 50,000 to 60,000 distinct CDR3 sequences listed, more than 90% are singletons. This clonotype was obtained from a human donor in good health. Sample: CD8+ T cells from PBMCs. The J gene is TRBJ2-1, the V gene TRBV10-3; 7 bases align to TRBD1. CDR3 loop: CAISTDRDPYNEQFF. CDR3 in DNA: TGTGCCATCAGTACCGACAGGGACCCTTACAATGAGCAGTTCTTC.